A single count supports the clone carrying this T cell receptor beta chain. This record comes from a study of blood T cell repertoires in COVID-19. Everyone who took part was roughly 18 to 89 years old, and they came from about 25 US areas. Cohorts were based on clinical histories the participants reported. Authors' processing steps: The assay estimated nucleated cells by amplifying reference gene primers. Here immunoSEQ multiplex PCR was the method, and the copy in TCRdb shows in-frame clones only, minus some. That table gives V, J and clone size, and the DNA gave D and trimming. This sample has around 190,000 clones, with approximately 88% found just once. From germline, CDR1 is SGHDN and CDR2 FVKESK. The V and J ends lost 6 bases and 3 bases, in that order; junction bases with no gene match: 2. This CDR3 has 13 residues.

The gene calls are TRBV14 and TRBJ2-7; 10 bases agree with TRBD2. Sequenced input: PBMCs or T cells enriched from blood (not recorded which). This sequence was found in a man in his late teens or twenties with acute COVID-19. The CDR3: CASRVAGGYEQYF. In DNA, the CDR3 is TGTGCCAGCAGGGTAGCGGGAGGCTACGAGCAGTACTTC.